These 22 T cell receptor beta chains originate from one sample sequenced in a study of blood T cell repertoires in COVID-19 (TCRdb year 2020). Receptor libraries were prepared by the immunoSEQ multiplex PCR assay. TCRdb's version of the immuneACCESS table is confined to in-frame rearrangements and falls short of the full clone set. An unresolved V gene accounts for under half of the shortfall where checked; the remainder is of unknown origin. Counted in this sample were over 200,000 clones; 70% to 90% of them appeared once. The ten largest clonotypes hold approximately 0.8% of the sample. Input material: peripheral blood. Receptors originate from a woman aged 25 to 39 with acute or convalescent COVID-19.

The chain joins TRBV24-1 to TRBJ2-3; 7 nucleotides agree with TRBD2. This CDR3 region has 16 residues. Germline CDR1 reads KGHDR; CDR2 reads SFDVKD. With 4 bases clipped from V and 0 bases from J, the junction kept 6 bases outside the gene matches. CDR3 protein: CATSDPQRGSTDTQYF. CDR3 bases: TGTGCCACCAGTGACCCCCAGCGGGGTAGCACAGATACGCAGTATTTT.

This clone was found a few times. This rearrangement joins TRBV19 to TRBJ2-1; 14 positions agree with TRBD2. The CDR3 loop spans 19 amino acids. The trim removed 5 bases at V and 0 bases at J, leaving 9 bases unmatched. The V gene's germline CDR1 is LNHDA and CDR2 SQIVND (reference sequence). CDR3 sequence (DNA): TGTGCCAGTAGTCCTGGACTAGCGGGAGGCCCCAGCTCCTACAATGAGCAGTTCTTC. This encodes CASSPGLAGGPSSYNEQFF.

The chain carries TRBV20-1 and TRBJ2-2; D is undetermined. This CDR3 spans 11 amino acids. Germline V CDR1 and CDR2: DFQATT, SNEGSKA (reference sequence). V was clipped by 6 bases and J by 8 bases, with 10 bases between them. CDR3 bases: TGCAGTGCCATGGGCTGGGGGGAGCTGTTTTTT. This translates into CSAMGWGELFF.

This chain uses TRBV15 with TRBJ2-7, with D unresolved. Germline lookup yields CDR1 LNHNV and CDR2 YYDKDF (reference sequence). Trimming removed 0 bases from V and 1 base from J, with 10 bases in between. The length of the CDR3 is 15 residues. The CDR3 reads CATSRDRSASYEQYF. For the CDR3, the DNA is TGTGCCACCAGCAGAGATAGGAGCGCTTCCTACGAGCAGTACTTC.

CDR3 bases: TGTGCCAGCAGCTTAGGGACAGGGGGCAGTGAGACCCAGTACTTC. Its protein is CASSLGTGGSETQYF. The chain couples TRBV7-6 to TRBJ2-5, with 11 bases identical to TRBD1. This CDR3 is built from 15 residues. Germline CDR1 reads SGHVS; CDR2 reads FNYEAQ. V dropped 1 base and J dropped 5; count of bases not matched to a gene: 3.

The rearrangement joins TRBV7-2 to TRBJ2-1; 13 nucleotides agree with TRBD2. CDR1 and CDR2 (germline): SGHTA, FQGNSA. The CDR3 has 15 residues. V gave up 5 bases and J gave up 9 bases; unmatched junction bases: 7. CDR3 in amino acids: CASSLRTSGSGEQFF. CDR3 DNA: TGTGCCAGCAGCCTCCGGACTAGCGGGAGCGGTGAGCAGTTCTTC.

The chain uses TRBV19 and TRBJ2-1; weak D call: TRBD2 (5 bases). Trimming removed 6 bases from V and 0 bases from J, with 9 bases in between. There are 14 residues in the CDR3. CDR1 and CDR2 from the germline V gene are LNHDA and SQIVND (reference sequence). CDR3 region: CASRAESSYNEQFF. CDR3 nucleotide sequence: TGTGCCAGTAGAGCGGAAAGCTCCTACAATGAGCAGTTCTTC. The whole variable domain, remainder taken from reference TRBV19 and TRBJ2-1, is DGGITQSPKYLFRKEGQNVTLSCEQNLNHDAMYWYRQDPGQGLRLIYYSQIVNDFQKGDIAEGYSVSREKKESFPLTVTSAQKNPTAFYLCASRAESSYNEQFFGPGTRLTVL.

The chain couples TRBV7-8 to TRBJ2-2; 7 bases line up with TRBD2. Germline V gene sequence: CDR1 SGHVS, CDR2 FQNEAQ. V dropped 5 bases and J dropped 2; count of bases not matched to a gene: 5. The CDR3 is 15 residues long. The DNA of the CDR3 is TGTGCCAGCAGCCGTACGACTAGCAACACCGGGGAGCTGTTTTTT. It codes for CASSRTTSNTGELFF.

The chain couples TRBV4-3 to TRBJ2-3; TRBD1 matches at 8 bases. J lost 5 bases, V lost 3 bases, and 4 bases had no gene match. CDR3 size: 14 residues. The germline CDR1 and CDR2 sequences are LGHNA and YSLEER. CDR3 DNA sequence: TGCGCCAGCAGCCAGGGGGACAGGAGAGATACGCAGTATTTT. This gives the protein CASSQGDRRDTQYF.

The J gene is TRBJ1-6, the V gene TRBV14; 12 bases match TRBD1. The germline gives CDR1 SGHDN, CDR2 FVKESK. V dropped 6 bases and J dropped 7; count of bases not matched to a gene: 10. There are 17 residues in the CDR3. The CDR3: CASSPGTGGYRNSPLHF. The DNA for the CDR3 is TGTGCCAGCAGTCCCGGGACAGGGGGCTATCGGAATTCACCCCTCCACTTT. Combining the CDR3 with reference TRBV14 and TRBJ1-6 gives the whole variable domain EAGVTQFPSHSVIEKGQTVTLRCDPISGHDNLYWYRRVMGKEIKFLLHFVKESKQDESGMPNNRFLAERTGGTYSTLKVQPAELEDSGVYFCASSPGTGGYRNSPLHFGNGTRLTVT.

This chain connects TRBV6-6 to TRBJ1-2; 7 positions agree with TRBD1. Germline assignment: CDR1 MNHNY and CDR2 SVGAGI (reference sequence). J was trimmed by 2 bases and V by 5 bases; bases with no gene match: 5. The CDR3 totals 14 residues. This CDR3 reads CASSHDRVNYGYTF. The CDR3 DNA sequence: TGTGCCAGCAGTCACGACAGGGTCAACTATGGCTACACCTTC.

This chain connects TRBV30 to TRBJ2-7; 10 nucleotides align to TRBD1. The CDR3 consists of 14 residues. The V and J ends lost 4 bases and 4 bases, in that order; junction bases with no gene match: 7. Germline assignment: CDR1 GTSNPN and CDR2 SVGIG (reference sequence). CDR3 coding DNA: TGTGCCTGGACCCGACAGGGGGCGAGGTACGAGCAGTACTTC. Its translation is CAWTRQGARYEQYF.

Written as DNA, the CDR3 is TGTGCCAGTAGTATAGGTGGACAGGGAGACTATGGCTACACCTTC. It translates to CASSIGGQGDYGYTF. J is TRBJ1-2 and V is TRBV19; 8 bases align to TRBD1. Germline CDR1 is LNHDA and CDR2 is SQIVND (reference sequence). With V trimmed by 1 base and J by 3 bases, 4 bases remained unmatched. This CDR3 spans 15 amino acids.

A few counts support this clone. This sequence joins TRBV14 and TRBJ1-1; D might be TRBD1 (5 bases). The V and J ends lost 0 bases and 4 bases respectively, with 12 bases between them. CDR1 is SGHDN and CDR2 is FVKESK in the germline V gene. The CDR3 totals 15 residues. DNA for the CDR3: TGTGCCAGCAGCCAAGATGGAGGGGAGCGCACTGAAGCTTTCTTT. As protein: CASSQDGGERTEAFF. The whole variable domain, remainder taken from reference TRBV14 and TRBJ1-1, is EAGVTQFPSHSVIEKGQTVTLRCDPISGHDNLYWYRRVMGKEIKFLLHFVKESKQDESGMPNNRFLAERTGGTYSTLKVQPAELEDSGVYFCASSQDGGERTEAFFGQGTRLTVV.

CDR3 protein: CASSPGTYNEQFF. In DNA, the CDR3 is TGTGCCAGCTCACCCGGGACATACAATGAGCAGTTCTTC. J is TRBJ2-1 and V is TRBV18, with D possibly TRBD1 on 6 matching bases. The V gene's germline CDR1 is KGHSH and CDR2 LQKENI. This CDR3 has 13 residues. Trimming took off 3 bases at V and 4 bases at J, with 7 bases between the two ends.

The CDR3 is CASSLEGVTGTLKGYTF. The CDR3 DNA sequence: TGTGCCAGCAGCTTGGAGGGCGTAACCGGGACTCTGAAGGGCTACACCTTC. The chain is built from TRBV5-4 and TRBJ1-2; the D gene is possibly TRBD1 (5 bases). Germline lookup yields CDR1 SGHNT and CDR2 YYREEE (reference sequence). Trimming took off 0 bases at V and 8 bases at J, with 23 bases between the two ends. This CDR3 has 17 amino acids.

The CDR3 protein is CASSPIAGVGEQFF. The CDR3 DNA sequence: TGTGCCAGCAGCCCCATAGCGGGAGTAGGTGAGCAGTTCTTC. J is TRBJ2-1 and V is TRBV7-3; 9 bases are a match to TRBD2. In germline, CDR1 is SGHTA, CDR2 FQGTGA. CDR3 length equals 14 residues. With V trimmed by 5 bases and J by 9 bases, 8 bases remained unmatched.

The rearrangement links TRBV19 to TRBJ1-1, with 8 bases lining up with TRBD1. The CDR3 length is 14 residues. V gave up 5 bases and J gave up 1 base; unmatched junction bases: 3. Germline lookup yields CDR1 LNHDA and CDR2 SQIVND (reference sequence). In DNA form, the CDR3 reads TGTGCCAGTAGTGTTGGGACAGGGAACACTGAAGCTTTCTTT. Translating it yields CASSVGTGNTEAFF.

The DNA of the CDR3 is TGCGCCAGCAGTTGGGGACTAGCGGGATCAGATACGCAGTATTTT. Amino acids: CASSWGLAGSDTQYF. This chain joins TRBV5-1 and TRBJ2-3, with 13 positions matching TRBD2. V shed 5 bases, J shed 4 bases, and the junction held 4 bases outside the gene matches. Germline CDR1 is SGHRS and CDR2 is YFSETQ. The CDR3 spans 15 residues.

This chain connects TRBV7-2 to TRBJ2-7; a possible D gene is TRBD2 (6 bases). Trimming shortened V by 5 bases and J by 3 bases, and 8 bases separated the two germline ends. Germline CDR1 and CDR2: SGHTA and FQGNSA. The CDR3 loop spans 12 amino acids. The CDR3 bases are TGTGCCAGCAGCGCGACTAGCTACGAGCAGTACTTC. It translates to CASSATSYEQYF.

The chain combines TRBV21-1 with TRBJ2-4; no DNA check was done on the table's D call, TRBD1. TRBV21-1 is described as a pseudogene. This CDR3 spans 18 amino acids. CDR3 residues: CASSKRAGTGGTKNIQYF. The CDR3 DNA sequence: TGTGCCAGCAGCAAAAGGGCGGGGACAGGAGGAACCAAAAACATTCAGTACTTC.

The CDR3 spells CSVQQGAGANVLTF. The CDR3 DNA follows: TGCAGCGTTCAACAGGGTGCTGGGGCCAACGTCCTGACTTTC. The chain links TRBV29-1 to TRBJ2-6; D perhaps matches TRBD1 (6 bases). CDR3 length equals 14 residues. Trimming left V 5 bases short and J 2 bases short, with 10 bases between. Germline CDR1 is SQVTM and CDR2 is ANQGSEA.